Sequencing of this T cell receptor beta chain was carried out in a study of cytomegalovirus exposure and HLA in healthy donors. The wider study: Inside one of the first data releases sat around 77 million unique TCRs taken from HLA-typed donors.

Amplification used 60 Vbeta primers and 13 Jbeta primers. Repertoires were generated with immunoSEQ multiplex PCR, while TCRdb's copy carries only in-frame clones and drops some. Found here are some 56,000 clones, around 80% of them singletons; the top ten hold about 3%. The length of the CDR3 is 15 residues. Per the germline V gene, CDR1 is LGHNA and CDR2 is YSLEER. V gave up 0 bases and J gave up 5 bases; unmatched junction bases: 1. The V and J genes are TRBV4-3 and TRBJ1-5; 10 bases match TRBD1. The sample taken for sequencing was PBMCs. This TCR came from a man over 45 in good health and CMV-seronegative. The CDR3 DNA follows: TGCGCCAGCAGCCAAGAGACAGGGGGCTATCAGCCCCAGCATTTT. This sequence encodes CASSQETGGYQPQHF.